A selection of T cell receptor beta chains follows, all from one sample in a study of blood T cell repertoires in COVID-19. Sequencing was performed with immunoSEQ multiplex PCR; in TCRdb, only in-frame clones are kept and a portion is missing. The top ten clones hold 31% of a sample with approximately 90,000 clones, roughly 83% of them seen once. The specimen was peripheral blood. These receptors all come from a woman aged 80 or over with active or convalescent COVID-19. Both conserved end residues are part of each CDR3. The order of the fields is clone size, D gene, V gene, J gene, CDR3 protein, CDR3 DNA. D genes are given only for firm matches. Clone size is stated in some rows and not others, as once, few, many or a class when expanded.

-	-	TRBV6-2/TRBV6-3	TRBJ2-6	CASSYSRGYPSGANVLTF	TGTGCCAGCAGTTACTCGAGAGGTTACCCCTCTGGGGCCAACGTCCTGACTTTC
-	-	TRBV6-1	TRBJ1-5	CASSVVGLWSNQPQHF	TGTGCCAGCAGTGTTGTCGGGTTGTGGAGCAATCAGCCCCAGCATTTT
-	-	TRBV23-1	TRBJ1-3	CASSQPRAGNTIYF	TGCGCCAGCAGTCAGCCCAGGGCTGGAAACACCATATATTTT
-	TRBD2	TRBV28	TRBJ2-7	CASRLGGRSSYEQYF	TGTGCCAGTCGCCTCGGCGGGAGGTCTTCCTACGAGCAGTACTTC
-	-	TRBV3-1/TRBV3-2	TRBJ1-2	CASSQWIAVTNYGYTF	TGTGCCAGCAGCCAATGGATTGCGGTAACTAACTATGGCTACACCTTC
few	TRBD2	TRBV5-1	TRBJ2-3	CASSVGGGADTQYF	TGCGCCAGCAGCGTCGGCGGGGGGGCGGATACGCAGTATTTT
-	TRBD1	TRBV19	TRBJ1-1	CASRRDREVVDTEAFF	TGTGCCAGTAGGAGGGACAGGGAGGTTGTGGACACTGAAGCTTTCTTT
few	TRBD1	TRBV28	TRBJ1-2	CAIGGTGSLYGYTF	TGTGCCATCGGGGGGACAGGGAGCCTATATGGCTACACCTTC
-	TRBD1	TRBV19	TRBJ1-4	CASSIGDRARAEKLFF	TGTGCCAGTAGTATAGGAGACAGGGCCCGTGCAGAAAAACTGTTTTTT
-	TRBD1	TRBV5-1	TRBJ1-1	CASSLVTGGGTEAFF	TGCGCCAGCAGCTTGGTTACAGGGGGTGGCACTGAAGCTTTCTTT
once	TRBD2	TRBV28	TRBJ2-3	CASSLRSGDTDTQYF	TGTGCCAGCAGTTTACGTAGCGGGGACACAGATACGCAGTATTTT
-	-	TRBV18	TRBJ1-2	CASSPGPTADYGYTF	TGTGCCAGCTCACCAGGCCCCACAGCGGACTATGGCTACACCTTC
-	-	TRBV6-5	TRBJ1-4	CASTQTRVRGEKLFF	TGTGCCAGCACCCAGACTAGGGTGAGAGGGGAAAAACTGTTTTTT